The T cell receptor beta chain described here comes from a study of cytomegalovirus exposure and HLA in healthy donors. Findings of the study overall: Reportedly, a later analysis found an Asian-associated ancestry cluster had fewer N-insertions than the approximately 700-donor mean.

The PCR made use of 60 Vbeta and 13 Jbeta primers. TCRdb keeps only in-frame clones here, not all; method: immunoSEQ multiplex PCR. The profile shows some 150,000 clones, approximately 82% of them singletons. This CDR3 spans 15 amino acids. The V gene's germline CDR1 is SGHKS and CDR2 YYEKEE (reference sequence). V lost 1 base and J lost 0; bases outside the gene matches: 1. Regarding this clone: The target antigen is unknown.

This TCR derives from a man aged 35 to 55 in good health and CMV-seronegative. This chain connects TRBV5-5 to TRBJ2-1; 7 bases align to TRBD2. The sequenced material came from PBMCs. The CDR3 DNA sequence: TGTGCCAGCAGCTTGTCTAGCGGCTCCTACAATGAGCAGTTCTTC. Translation gives CASSLSSGSYNEQFF.